This entry is about one TCR beta chain. Original processing methods: Nucleated cell number was recorded as an estimate derived from reference gene primer amplification. Method: immunoSEQ multiplex PCR; TCRdb's copy keeps in-frame clones and lacks some. V and J calls and clone size follow that table, whereas D and trimming were derived from the DNA. The data contain hundreds of thousands of clones, 88% of them singletons. The data stem from a study of blood T cell repertoires in COVID-19. Study-wide background: Whether acute or convalescent, the COVID-19 samples came from the United States, Italy and Spain. In each case, the material was cDNA or gDNA derived from T cells, B-cell-depleted T cells, or PBMCs.

Enrolment of Seattle patients took place during active infection, and they were followed longitudinally. CDR1 and CDR2 (germline): MDHEN, SYDVKM. V lost 2 bases to trimming and J lost 2 bases; unmatched junction nucleotides: 2. The CDR3 has 15 residues. The sequenced material came from peripheral blood. The V call is TRBV28, the J call TRBJ2-2; 7 positions agree with TRBD1. The clonotype was recovered from a woman in her 50s with COVID-19, enrolled during active disease. The DNA for the CDR3 is TGTGCCAGCAGTTTAGGACAGGACAACACCGGGGAGCTGTTTTTT. This gives the protein CASSLGQDNTGELFF.